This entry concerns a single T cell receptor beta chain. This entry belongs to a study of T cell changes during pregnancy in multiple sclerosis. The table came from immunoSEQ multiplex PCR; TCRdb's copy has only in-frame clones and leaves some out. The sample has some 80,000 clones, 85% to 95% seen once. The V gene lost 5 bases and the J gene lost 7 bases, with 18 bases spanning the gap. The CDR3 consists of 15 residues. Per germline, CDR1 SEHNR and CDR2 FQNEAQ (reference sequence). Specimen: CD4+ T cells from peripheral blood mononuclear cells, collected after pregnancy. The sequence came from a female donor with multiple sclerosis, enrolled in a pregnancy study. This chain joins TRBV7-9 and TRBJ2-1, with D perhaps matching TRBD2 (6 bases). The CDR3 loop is CASSTGGPTANEQFF. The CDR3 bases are TGTGCCAGCAGCACCGGGGGTCCGACAGCAAATGAGCAGTTCTTC.